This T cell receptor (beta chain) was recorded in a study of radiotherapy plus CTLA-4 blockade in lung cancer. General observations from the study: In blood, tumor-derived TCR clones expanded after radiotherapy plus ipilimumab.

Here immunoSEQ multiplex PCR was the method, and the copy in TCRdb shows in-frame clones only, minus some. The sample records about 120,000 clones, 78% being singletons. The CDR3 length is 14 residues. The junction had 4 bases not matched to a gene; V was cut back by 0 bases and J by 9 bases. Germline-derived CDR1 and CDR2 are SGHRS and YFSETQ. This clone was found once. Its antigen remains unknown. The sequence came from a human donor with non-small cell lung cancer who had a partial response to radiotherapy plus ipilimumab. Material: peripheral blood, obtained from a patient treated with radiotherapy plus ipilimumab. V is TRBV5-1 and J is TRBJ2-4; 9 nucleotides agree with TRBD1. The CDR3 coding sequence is TGCGCCAGCAGCTTGGGACAGGGGGGTATCATTCAGTACTTC. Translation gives CASSLGQGGIIQYF.